This T cell receptor (beta chain) was profiled in a study of tumor-infiltrating lymphocytes in primary liver carcinoma. Findings and limits, study-wide: It was tumor-adjacent and tumor-blood pairs that overlapped less than tumor region pairs did. Compared with blood, tumor repertoires held significantly more in their top 250 clones.

The CDR3 has 15 residues. Germline lookup yields CDR1 MGHDK and CDR2 SYGVNS. The tissue used was unsorted bulk material of about 19-34 mg. RNA and DNA were co-extracted from it with the AllPrep DNA/RNA mini kit. Patients were chronically HBV-infected and treatment-naive. A constant-region primer served to make TCR beta cDNA from roughly 540 ng total RNA. Each TCR beta library was derived from three nested multiplex PCR rounds that employed slightly modified ARM-PCR. The two initial PCR rounds, about 9 cycles each, used TRBV1-TRBV30 forward and C-beta reverse primers. TCRdb reprocessed the multiplex PCR reads with MiXCR, giving one entry per CDR3 protein. The sample carries fewer than 85,000 distinct CDR3 sequences, 69% recorded once. A word on this clonotype: Its matching antigen is unknown. A read error may be the cause here, since a much bigger clone is one base away.

This TCR came from a man aged 35 to 55 with primary liver carcinoma and hepatitis B virus infection. The specimen was tumor-adjacent normal liver tissue. This rearrangement joins TRBV25-1 to TRBJ1-4; 8 bases are a match to TRBD1. CDR3 sequence (DNA): TGTGCCAACAGTGAAGGCGGACAGGGAGGGGAAAAACTGTTTTTT. Translation: CANSEGGQGGEKLFF.